Below are 5 T cell receptor beta chains sequenced from a single sample in a study of blood T cell repertoires in COVID-19. TCRdb's copy holds only in-frame clones and misses some; the assay was immunoSEQ multiplex PCR. Of hundreds of thousands of clones listed, approximately 91% are singletons. What was sequenced was PBMCs or T cells enriched from blood (not recorded which). These receptors were taken from a woman aged 40 to 50 with acute COVID-19.

For this clone: The sample carries other DNA sequences with the same CDR3. In nucleotides, the CDR3 is TGTGCCTGGAGTGTACGGGGTAATCAGCCCCAGCATTTT. Its translation: CAWSVRGNQPQHF. The V and J genes are TRBV30 and TRBJ1-5; D remains ambiguous. The CDR3 has 13 residues. Germline V gene data show CDR1 as GTSNPN and CDR2 as SVGIG (reference sequence). V lost 0 bases to trimming and J lost 4 bases, with 7 bases between them.

The rearrangement links TRBV19 to TRBJ1-2, with TRBD1 identical over 7 bases. This CDR3 spans 15 amino acids. CDR1 is LNHDA and CDR2 is SQIVND in the germline V gene (reference sequence). J lost 5 bases, V lost 6 bases, and 12 bases had no gene match. The CDR3 loop reads CASSHDREGGYGYTF. For the CDR3, the DNA is TGTGCCAGTAGCCACGACAGGGAAGGAGGGTATGGCTACACCTTC.

The CDR3 nucleotides are TGTGCCAGCAGCCCCTCCCCGGACAGGGGGCTACAGTACTTC. Translating gives CASSPSPDRGLQYF. The gene calls are TRBV9 and TRBJ2-4; 11 positions agree with TRBD1. The CDR3 contains 14 residues. Germline V lookup: CDR1 SGDLS, CDR2 YYNGEE. The trim removed 4 bases at V and 13 bases at J, leaving 10 bases unmatched. Looking up the rest from reference TRBV9 and TRBJ2-4 gives the full variable domain: DSGVTQTPKHLITATGQRVTLRCSPRSGDLSVYWYQQSLDQGLQFLIQYYNGEERAKGNILERFSAQQFPDLHSELNLSSLELGDSALYFCASSPSPDRGLQYFGAGTRLSVL.

This clone has just one count. This chain links TRBV6-5 with TRBJ1-2; possible D gene TRBD1, 5 bases. CDR1 is MNHEY and CDR2 is SVGAGI in the germline V gene. V dropped 5 bases and J dropped 4 bases, with 14 bases sitting between them. CDR3 length equals 14 residues. In nucleotides, the CDR3 is TGTGCCAGCAGTATGAGCGACAGCGCCTATGGCTACACCTTC. Residues: CASSMSDSAYGYTF.

The J gene is TRBJ2-1, the V gene TRBV7-9; TRBD2 is a possible D gene (6 bases). Germline CDR1 reads SEHNR; CDR2 reads FQNEAQ (reference sequence). The CDR3 sequence is 14 residues long. Trimming removed 5 bases from V and 4 bases from J, with 12 bases in between. The CDR3 nucleotides are TGTGCCAGCAGCCAGCCCCGGGAGTACAATGAGCAGTTCTTC. Residues: CASSQPREYNEQFF.